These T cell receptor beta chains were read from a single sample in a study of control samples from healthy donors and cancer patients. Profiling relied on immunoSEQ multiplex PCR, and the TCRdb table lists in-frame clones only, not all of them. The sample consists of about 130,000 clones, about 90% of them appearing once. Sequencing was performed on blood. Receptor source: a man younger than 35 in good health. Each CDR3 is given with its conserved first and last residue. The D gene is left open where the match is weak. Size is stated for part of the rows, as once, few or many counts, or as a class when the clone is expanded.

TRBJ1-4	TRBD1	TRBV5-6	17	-	CASSLRTGLSGRGKLFF	TGTGCCAGCAGCTTAAGGACAGGGCTTTCAGGAAGGGGAAAACTGTTTTTT
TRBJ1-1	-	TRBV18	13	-	CASSDNKNTEAFF	TGTGCCAGCTCCGATAACAAGAACACTGAAGCTTTCTTT
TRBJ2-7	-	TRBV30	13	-	CACNAGGSYEQYF	TGTGCCTGCAACGCAGGGGGGTCCTACGAGCAGTACTTC
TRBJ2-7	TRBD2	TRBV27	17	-	CASSPQQQRGSSYEQYF	TGTGCCAGCAGTCCCCAGCAACAGCGGGGGAGCTCCTACGAGCAGTACTTC
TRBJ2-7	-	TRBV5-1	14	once	CASSLEDRTYEQYF	TGCGCCAGCAGCTTGGAAGACAGAACCTACGAGCAGTACTTC
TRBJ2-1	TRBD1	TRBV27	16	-	CASSFGQAYRDNEQFF	TGTGCCAGCAGTTTTGGACAGGCCTACCGAGACAATGAGCAGTTCTTC
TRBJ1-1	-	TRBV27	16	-	CASRERQMRKATEAFF	TGTGCCAGCAGGGAAAGGCAGATGAGGAAGGCCACTGAAGCTTTCTTT
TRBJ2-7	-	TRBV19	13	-	CASNGDRSYEQYF	TGTGCCAGTAATGGGGATCGGTCCTACGAGCAGTACTTC
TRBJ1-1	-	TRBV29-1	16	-	CSVVRDLRQLNTEAFF	TGCAGCGTTGTGAGAGATCTCCGACAGCTGAACACTGAAGCTTTCTTT
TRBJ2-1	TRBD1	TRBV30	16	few	CAWSENWQGAGSEQFF	TGTGCCTGGAGTGAGAATTGGCAGGGGGCCGGTTCTGAGCAGTTCTTC
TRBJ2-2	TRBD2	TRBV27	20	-	CASSPKGPLAGGPGTGELFF	TGTGCCAGCAGTCCTAAGGGTCCCCTAGCGGGAGGGCCCGGCACCGGGGAGCTGTTTTTT
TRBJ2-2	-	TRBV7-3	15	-	CASSLQGTNTGELFF	TGTGCCAGCAGCTTGCAGGGAACGAACACCGGGGAGCTGTTTTTT
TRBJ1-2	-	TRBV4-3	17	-	CASSQDSLGSSYYGYTF	TGCGCCAGCAGCCAAGACTCCCTAGGGTCCTCATACTATGGCTACACCTTC
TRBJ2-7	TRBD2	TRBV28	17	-	CASTLGGAGGSSYEQYF	TGTGCCAGCACCCTAGGGGGGGCGGGAGGCTCCTCCTACGAGCAGTACTTC
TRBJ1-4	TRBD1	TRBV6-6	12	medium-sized	CASRDRGEKLFF	TGTGCCAGCCGGGACAGGGGTGAAAAACTGTTTTTT
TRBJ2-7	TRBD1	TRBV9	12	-	CASSRQGAEQYF	TGTGCCAGCAGTCGACAGGGAGCCGAGCAGTACTTC
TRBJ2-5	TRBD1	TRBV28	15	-	CATRIPGQGQETQYF	TGTGCTACCCGCATACCGGGACAGGGACAAGAGACCCAGTACTTC
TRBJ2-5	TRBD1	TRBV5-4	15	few	CASSLPGQGLKTQYF	TGTGCCAGCAGCCTGCCAGGACAGGGTTTAAAGACCCAGTACTTC
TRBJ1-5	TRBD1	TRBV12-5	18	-	CASAQRPEGRGLDQPQHF	TGTGCTAGTGCCCAAAGACCGGAGGGCAGGGGGCTGGATCAGCCCCAGCATTTT
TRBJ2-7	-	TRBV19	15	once	CASSILEGDSYEQYF	TGTGCCAGTAGTATTTTGGAGGGCGACTCCTACGAGCAGTACTTC
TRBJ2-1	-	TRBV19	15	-	CASSILGGSYNEQFF	TGTGCCAGTAGTATCCTCGGGGGCTCCTACAATGAGCAGTTCTTC
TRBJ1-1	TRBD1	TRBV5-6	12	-	CASSFTGAEAFF	TGTGCCAGCAGCTTTACAGGGGCTGAAGCTTTCTTT
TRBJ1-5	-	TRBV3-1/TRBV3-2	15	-	CASSQGTHSNQPQHF	TGTGCCAGCAGCCAAGGTACACATAGCAATCAGCCCCAGCATTTT
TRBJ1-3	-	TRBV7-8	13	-	CASSPGTGNTIYF	TGTGCCAGCAGCCCCGGGACAGGAAACACCATATATTTT
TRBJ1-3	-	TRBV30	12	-	CAWSISGNTIYF	TGTGCCTGGAGCATCAGCGGAAACACCATATATTTT
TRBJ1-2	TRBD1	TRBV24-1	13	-	CATSAGTGGGYTF	TGTGCCACCAGTGCCGGGACAGGAGGCGGCTACACCTTC
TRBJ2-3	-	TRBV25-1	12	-	CASTGGADTQYF	TGTGCCAGCACGGGTGGAGCAGATACGCAGTATTTT
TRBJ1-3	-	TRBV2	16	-	CASSQGSRLSGNTIYF	TGTGCCAGCAGTCAGGGGAGTCGGTTGTCTGGAAACACCATATATTTT
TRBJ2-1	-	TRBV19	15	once	CASSPSRSASNEQFF	TGTGCCAGTAGTCCGTCCCGATCAGCGAGTAATGAGCAGTTCTTC
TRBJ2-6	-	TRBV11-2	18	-	CASSVILRPPSGANVLTF	TGTGCCAGCAGCGTGATTCTGCGTCCCCCCTCTGGGGCCAACGTCCTGACTTTC
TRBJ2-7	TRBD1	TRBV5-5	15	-	CASSLQDRVAYEQYF	TGTGCCAGCAGCTTACAGGACAGGGTCGCCTACGAGCAGTACTTC
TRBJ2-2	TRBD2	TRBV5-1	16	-	CASSLVGGLAGGELFF	TGCGCCAGCAGCTTGGTAGGGGGACTAGCCGGCGGGGAGCTGTTTTTT
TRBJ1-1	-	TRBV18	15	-	CASSAFGGVSTEAFF	TGTGCCAGCTCAGCCTTCGGGGGCGTGAGCACTGAAGCTTTCTTT
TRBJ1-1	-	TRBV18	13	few	CASSPNADTEAFF	TGTGCCAGCTCACCAAATGCGGACACTGAAGCTTTCTTT
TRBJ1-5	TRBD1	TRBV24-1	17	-	CATSPGQGAPSNQPQHF	TGTGCCACCAGTCCGGGACAGGGGGCTCCTAGCAATCAGCCCCAGCATTTT
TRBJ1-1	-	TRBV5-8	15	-	CASSRYRAENTEAFF	TGTGCCAGCAGCCGGTACCGGGCCGAGAACACTGAAGCTTTCTTT
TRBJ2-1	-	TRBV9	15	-	CASSVASASYNEQFF	TGTGCCAGCAGCGTAGCTAGCGCGTCCTACAATGAGCAGTTCTTC
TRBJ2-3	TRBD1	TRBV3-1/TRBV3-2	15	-	CASSPQQGASDTQYF	TGTGCCAGCAGCCCCCAACAGGGGGCATCAGATACGCAGTATTTT
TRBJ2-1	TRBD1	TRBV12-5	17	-	CASGLAPKDRGNNEQFF	TGTGCTAGTGGTTTGGCCCCAAAGGACAGGGGGAACAATGAGCAGTTCTTC
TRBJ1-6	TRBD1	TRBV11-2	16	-	CASSFPTGGNNSPLHF	TGTGCCAGCAGCTTTCCAACAGGGGGCAATAATTCACCCCTCCACTTT
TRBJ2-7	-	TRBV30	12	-	CALRVPSYEQYF	TGTGCCCTTCGGGTTCCCTCCTACGAGCAGTACTTC
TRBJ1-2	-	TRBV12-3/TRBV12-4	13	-	CASTLRGARGYTF	TGTGCCAGCACCCTTCGGGGAGCGCGGGGCTACACCTTC
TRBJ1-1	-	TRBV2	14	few	CASSAGTWGTEAFF	TGTGCCAGCAGCGCGGGGACCTGGGGGACTGAAGCTTTCTTT
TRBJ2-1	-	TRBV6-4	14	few	CASSPEGGNNEQFF	TGTGCCAGCAGCCCGGAGGGCGGGAACAATGAGCAGTTCTTC
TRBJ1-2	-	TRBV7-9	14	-	CASSLPGRYYGYTF	TGTGCCAGCAGCTTACCGGGACGCTACTATGGCTACACCTTC
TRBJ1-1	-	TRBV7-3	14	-	CASSSSGGGTEAFF	TGTGCCAGCAGCTCATCGGGGGGTGGAACTGAAGCTTTCTTT
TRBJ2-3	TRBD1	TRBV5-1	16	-	CASSWTGTGATDTQYF	TGCGCCAGCAGCTGGACCGGGACAGGGGCCACAGATACGCAGTATTTT
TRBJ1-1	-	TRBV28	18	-	CASSRTFGGRLLNTEAFF	TGTGCCAGCAGTCGCACGTTCGGGGGGAGGCTGTTGAACACTGAAGCTTTCTTT
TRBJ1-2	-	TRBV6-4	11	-	CASSEGNGYTF	TGTGCCAGCAGTGAGGGTAATGGCTACACCTTC
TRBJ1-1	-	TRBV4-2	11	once	CATLGQFEAFF	TGTGCCACCCTTGGACAGTTTGAAGCTTTCTTT
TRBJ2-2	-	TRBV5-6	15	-	CASRGAGERIGELFF	TGTGCCAGCAGGGGGGCGGGGGAGCGAATCGGGGAGCTGTTTTTT
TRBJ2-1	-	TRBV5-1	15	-	CASTWPKQGRDEQFF	TGCGCCAGCACATGGCCCAAACAGGGCCGGGATGAGCAGTTCTTC
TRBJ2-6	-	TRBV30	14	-	CAWSVHSGANVLTF	TGTGCCTGGAGTGTACACTCTGGGGCCAACGTCCTGACTTTC
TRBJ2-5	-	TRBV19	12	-	CASSTEGKTQYF	TGTGCCAGTAGTACGGAGGGAAAGACCCAGTACTTC
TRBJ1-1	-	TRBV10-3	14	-	CAISEAADRFGAFF	TGTGCCATCAGTGAGGCAGCCGATAGGTTTGGAGCTTTCTTT
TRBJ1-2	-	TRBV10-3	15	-	CAISERRTANYGYTF	TGTGCCATCAGTGAACGGCGAACCGCTAACTATGGCTACACCTTC
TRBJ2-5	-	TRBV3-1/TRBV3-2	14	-	CASSQLRAQETQYF	TGTGCCAGCAGCCAGCTCCGGGCTCAAGAGACCCAGTACTTC
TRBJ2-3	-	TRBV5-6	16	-	CASSLIAIGSTDTQYF	TGTGCCAGCAGCCTGATAGCGATTGGAAGCACAGATACGCAGTATTTT